These 30 T cell receptor beta chains came from one sample sequenced in a study of blood T cell repertoires in COVID-19. Here immunoSEQ multiplex PCR was the method, and the copy in TCRdb shows in-frame clones only, minus some. The sample yields 350,000 to 400,000 clones, roughly 88% seen once. Sequenced material: PBMCs or T cells enriched from blood (not recorded which). The origin of the receptors is a woman under 40 with acute COVID-19.

The V and J genes are TRBV9 and TRBJ2-7; 7 bases are a match to TRBD1. Looked up from germline, CDR1 is SGDLS and CDR2 is YYNGEE. V lost 0 bases to trimming and J lost 6 bases; unmatched junction nucleotides: 3. The CDR3 has 13 amino acids. This CDR3 reads CASSVGPGGEQYF. CDR3 coding DNA: TGTGCCAGCAGCGTAGGTCCAGGGGGCGAGCAGTACTTC.

This clone showed up just once. The V gene is TRBV9, the J gene TRBJ1-1, with 9 bases lining up with TRBD1. Unmatched junction bases numbered 4, after V lost 4 bases and J lost 3 bases. The CDR3 covers 14 residues. Germline loops: CDR1 SGDLS, CDR2 YYNGEE. CDR3 loop: CASSKTGGDTEAFF. The CDR3 region has the DNA TGTGCCAGCAGCAAGACAGGGGGTGACACTGAAGCTTTCTTT.

DNA for the CDR3: TGTGCCAGCAGTTTATTAGGGGATTCACCCCTCCACTTT. This translates into CASSLLGDSPLHF. V is TRBV28 and J is TRBJ1-6; a weak D match, TRBD1 (5 bases). Trimming left V 1 base short and J 8 bases short, with 6 bases between. In germline, CDR1 is MDHEN, CDR2 SYDVKM. There are 13 residues in the CDR3.

The rearrangement uses TRBV2 and TRBJ1-1; D is possibly TRBD1 (5 bases). This CDR3 contains 13 residues. V lost 6 bases to trimming and J lost 1 base, with 9 bases between them. CDR1 and CDR2 (germline): SNHLY, FYNNEI. In nucleotides, the CDR3 is TGTGCCAGCAGATTGACAGCGAACACTGAAGCTTTCTTT. This sequence encodes CASRLTANTEAFF.

This clone has just one count. V usage is TRBV2 and J usage is TRBJ1-2; 9 nucleotides agree with TRBD1. The V gene end was trimmed by 1 base and the J gene end by 8 bases; junction bases not matched to a gene: 5. The CDR3 runs to 14 residues. Germline-derived CDR1 and CDR2 are SNHLY and FYNNEI. The CDR3 protein is CASSEEGQGDGYTF. For the CDR3, the DNA is TGTGCCAGCAGTGAAGAGGGACAGGGTGACGGCTACACCTTC.

This chain uses TRBV21-1 with TRBJ1-1. TRBV21-1 counts as a pseudogene. This CDR3 has 16 amino acids. The CDR3 loop reads CASPYRGGTMNTEAFF. The CDR3 DNA follows: TGTGCCAGCCCTTACCGTGGGGGGACTATGAACACTGAAGCTTTCTTT.

J is TRBJ1-2 and V is TRBV6-1, with no clear D. V was trimmed by 1 base and J by 4 bases, leaving 10 bases between them. Germline CDR1 and CDR2: MNHNS and SASEGT. The CDR3 loop spans 14 amino acids. CDR3 sequence reads: CASSEERVVYGYTF. CDR3 coding DNA: TGTGCCAGCAGTGAAGAAAGAGTGGTCTATGGCTACACCTTC.

This clone has more than one count but fewer than ten. The chain couples TRBV6-1 to TRBJ1-2; TRBD1 might be the D (5 bases). In germline, CDR1 is MNHNS, CDR2 SASEGT. V was pared by 0 bases and J by 4 bases, with 6 bases between. The CDR3 has 13 residues. The CDR3 sequence is CASSEADSYGYTF. The CDR3 region has the DNA TGTGCCAGCAGTGAAGCCGACAGCTATGGCTACACCTTC.

The gene calls are TRBV21-1 and TRBJ1-5; the table calls TRBD1, which could not be checked here. TRBV21-1 is shown as a pseudogene. The CDR3 spans 20 residues. The CDR3, as DNA: TGTGCCAGCAGCAAAGCGGGCCGGGACAGGGGGCGTCGAAGCAATCAGCCCCAGCATTTT. Translation: CASSKAGRDRGRRSNQPQHF.

The chain uses TRBV28 and TRBJ1-1; a possible D gene is TRBD1 (5 bases). The CDR3 has 15 residues. Germline CDR1 and CDR2: MDHEN and SYDVKM. Trimming removed 3 bases at V and 0 bases at J, with 11 bases between. The CDR3 protein is CASSLGGLLNTEAFF. The CDR3 nucleotides read TGTGCCAGCAGTTTGGGGGGTCTTTTGAACACTGAAGCTTTCTTT.

V gene TRBV2 combines with J gene TRBJ1-6; D ambiguous. V lost 7 bases and J lost 7, with 11 bases in between. Germline CDR1 reads SNHLY; CDR2 reads FYNNEI. This CDR3 is 13 amino acids long. CDR3: CASTRQANSPLHF. CDR3 in DNA: TGTGCCAGCACGAGACAAGCAAATTCACCCCTCCACTTT.

J is TRBJ1-3 and V is TRBV5-1, with D possibly matching TRBD1 (6 bases). The germline V gene encodes CDR1 SGHRS and CDR2 YFSETQ. The CDR3 spans 16 residues. V lost 3 bases and J 0 bases, leaving 13 bases between the germline ends. CDR3 loop: CASSSGVLGSGNTIYF. CDR3 in DNA: TGCGCCAGCAGCTCAGGGGTTTTAGGCTCTGGAAACACCATATATTTT.

The rearrangement joins TRBV7-3 to TRBJ1-1, with D maybe TRBD1 (5 bases). The CDR3 length is 14 residues. Germline CDR1 reads SGHTA; CDR2 reads FQGTGA. Trimming stripped 5 bases from V and 4 bases from J, with 14 bases between. The CDR3 sequence is CASSPQGIGTEAFF. Written as DNA, the CDR3 is TGTGCCAGCAGCCCCCAGGGAATTGGCACTGAAGCTTTCTTT. Variable domain in full (rest from reference TRBV7-3 and TRBJ1-1): GAGVSQTPSNKVTEKGKYVELRCDPISGHTALYWYRQSLGQGPEFLIYFQGTGAADDSGLPNDRFFAVRPEGSVSTLKIQRTERGDSAVYLCASSPQGIGTEAFFGQGTRLTVV.

The rearrangement uses TRBV3-1 (or the pseudogene TRBV3-2) and TRBJ2-6, with D perhaps TRBD1 (5 bases). This CDR3 contains 20 residues. Trimming removed 0 bases at V and 6 bases at J, with 24 bases between. Germline lookup yields CDR1 LGHDT and CDR2 YNNKEL (reference sequence). The CDR3 spells CASSQDLTAHFVSLANVLTF. The CDR3 DNA reads as TGTGCCAGCAGCCAAGATTTGACAGCCCACTTTGTCTCTCTGGCCAACGTCCTGACTTTC.

The chain joins TRBV7-9 to TRBJ1-6; 7 bases align to TRBD1. This CDR3 contains 16 residues. CDR1 and CDR2 from the germline V gene are SEHNR and FQNEAQ (reference sequence). The V and J ends lost 3 bases and 8 bases, in that order; junction bases with no gene match: 10. DNA of the CDR3: TGTGCCAGCAGCTTTGGGCCGGCAGGGGGACATTCACCCCTCCACTTT. It translates to CASSFGPAGGHSPLHF.

The rearrangement uses TRBV4-2 and TRBJ2-7, with 8 bases that match TRBD1. CDR1 LGHNA and CDR2 YNFKEQ come from the germline V gene. CDR3 size: 15 residues. With V trimmed by 0 bases and J by 1 base, 2 bases remained unmatched. CDR3 bases: TGTGCCAGCAGCCAAGAGACAGGGGTTTCCTACGAGCAGTACTTC. This codes for CASSQETGVSYEQYF.

V gene TRBV24-1 combines with J gene TRBJ2-5; D remains unclear. CDR1 is KGHDR, CDR2 SFDVKD, per germline. The CDR3 is 15 residues long. The germline V and J ends were trimmed by 7 bases and 3 bases, with 17 bases remaining between them. The CDR3 nucleotides read TGTGCCACCAGCGGCGGTGTCGAGACCGAAGAGACCCAGTACTTC. It yields the protein CATSGGVETEETQYF.

CDR3: CASSLAPDRIYEQYF. The CDR3 DNA follows: TGCGCCAGCAGCTTGGCCCCAGACAGGATATACGAGCAGTACTTC. The genes are TRBV5-1 and TRBJ2-7, with a weak D call TRBD1 (6 bases). In germline, CDR1 is SGHRS, CDR2 YFSETQ. V lost 0 bases and J 4 bases, leaving 14 bases between the germline ends. This CDR3 contains 15 residues.

This clone has just a few counts. The chain uses TRBV20-1 and TRBJ2-7; 7 nucleotides align to TRBD2. Trimming at V came to 3 bases and at J to 3 bases, leaving 8 bases not matched to a gene. The CDR3 covers 14 residues. CDR1 is DFQATT and CDR2 is SNEGSKA in the germline V gene (reference sequence). The chain's CDR3 is CSASPGREGYEQYF. DNA of the CDR3: TGCAGTGCTAGTCCTGGCAGGGAGGGCTACGAGCAGTACTTC.

The V gene is TRBV19, the J gene TRBJ1-2; 9 positions agree with TRBD1. V gave up 9 bases and J gave up 4 bases; unmatched junction bases: 6. The CDR3 contains 13 residues. Germline values: CDR1 LNHDA, CDR2 SQIVND (reference sequence). The CDR3 coding sequence is TGTGCCAGCCGGGACAGGGATTTCTATGGCTACACCTTC. This codes for CASRDRDFYGYTF.

The chain has TRBV19 and TRBJ1-1; a possible D gene is TRBD1 (5 bases). Trimming shortened V by 3 bases and J by 0 bases, and 8 bases separated the two germline ends. Germline values: CDR1 LNHDA, CDR2 SQIVND (reference sequence). The CDR3 extends over 14 amino acids. The CDR3 region is CASSMEGLNTEAFF. CDR3 DNA: TGTGCCAGTAGTATGGAGGGGCTGAACACTGAAGCTTTCTTT.

The V gene is TRBV18, the J gene TRBJ1-2, with 9 bases aligning to TRBD1. J was trimmed by 5 bases and V by 4 bases; bases with no gene match: 5. CDR1 and CDR2 from the germline V gene are KGHSH and LQKENI. This CDR3 spans 14 amino acids. The CDR3 DNA reads TGTGCCAGCTCACAACAACAGGGGGCATATGGCTACACCTTC. It is translated as CASSQQQGAYGYTF.

This chain joins TRBV9 and TRBJ1-2, with TRBD1 as a possible D gene (6 bases). CDR1 and CDR2 (germline): SGDLS, YYNGEE. The CDR3 runs to 16 residues. V gave up 3 bases and J gave up 0 bases, with 15 bases separating them. The DNA of the CDR3 is TGTGCCAGCAGCGACCGACGAGAGGGGGCTAACTATGGCTACACCTTC. It encodes CASSDRREGANYGYTF.

This clone is a singleton in its sample. Other DNA sequences within the sample encode an identical CDR3. This sequence joins TRBV29-1 and TRBJ1-1, with D unclear. The CDR3 runs 11 residues. Between the trimmed V and J ends, which lost 4 bases and 1 base, there was a span of 4 bases. The germline gives CDR1 SQVTM, CDR2 ANQGSEA. CDR3 DNA sequence: TGCAGCGTTGCGAGGAACACTGAAGCTTTCTTT. It yields the protein CSVARNTEAFF.

This chain links TRBV30 with TRBJ1-3; possible D gene TRBD1, 6 bases. The CDR3 has 15 amino acids. Trimming shortened V by 0 bases and J by 0 bases, and 9 bases separated the two germline ends. The germline CDR1 and CDR2 sequences are GTSNPN and SVGIG (reference sequence). The DNA of the CDR3 is TGTGCCTGGAGTGTCGGGACATTCTCTGGAAACACCATATATTTT. It yields the protein CAWSVGTFSGNTIYF.

This chain uses TRBV7-2 with TRBJ2-7, with TRBD2 matching over 12 bases. V dropped 0 bases and J dropped 3; count of bases not matched to a gene: 6. The germline gives CDR1 SGHTA, CDR2 FQGNSA. CDR3 length: 17 amino acids. The CDR3 region is CASSLASTSGGGYEQYF. CDR3 nucleotides: TGTGCCAGCAGCTTAGCCTCGACTAGCGGGGGTGGCTACGAGCAGTACTTC.

The chain couples TRBV5-1 to TRBJ2-7, with a weak D call TRBD1 (5 bases). V dropped 0 bases and J dropped 1 base, with 11 bases sitting between them. Germline loops: CDR1 SGHRS, CDR2 YFSETQ. CDR3 length: 15 residues. CDR3 sequence reads: CASSLGQPRSYEQYF. Written as DNA, the CDR3 is TGCGCCAGCAGCTTGGGACAGCCGCGGTCCTACGAGCAGTACTTC.

The CDR3 loop is CASSPRDTSYEQYF. The CDR3 region has the DNA TGCGCCAGCAGCCCTCGGGACACCTCCTACGAGCAGTACTTC. The chain carries TRBV4-1 and TRBJ2-7; maybe TRBD1 (6 bases). Germline CDR1 MGHRA, CDR2 YSYEKL. The CDR3 covers 14 residues. Between the trimmed V and J ends, which lost 4 bases and 0 bases, there was a span of 10 bases.

This chain links TRBV29-1 with TRBJ2-3; D perhaps matches TRBD2 (5 bases). V was cut by 1 base and J by 4 bases, with 9 bases left in between. The CDR3 is 13 amino acids. Per germline, CDR1 SQVTM and CDR2 ANQGSEA. The CDR3 reads CSVEGGRADTQYF. CDR3 coding DNA: TGCAGCGTTGAAGGAGGGAGAGCAGATACGCAGTATTTT.

This rearrangement joins TRBV5-1 to TRBJ1-1; tentatively, D is TRBD1 (5 bases). Germline assignment: CDR1 SGHRS and CDR2 YFSETQ. This CDR3 has 13 amino acids. With 4 bases removed from V and 4 bases from J, the gap between germline ends came to 11 bases. The CDR3 DNA sequence: TGCGCCAGCAGCGCTGAACAGGTCACTGAAGCTTTCTTT. It is translated as CASSAEQVTEAFF. The entire variable domain, with the rest obtained from reference TRBV5-1 and TRBJ1-1, is as follows: KAGVTQTPRYLIKTRGQQVTLSCSPISGHRSVSWYQQTPGQGLQFLFEYFSETQRNKGNFPGRFSGRQFSNSRSEMNVSTLELGDSALYLCASSAEQVTEAFFGQGTRLTVV.